The 24 T cell receptor beta chains in this list originate from one sample, sequenced in a study of blood T cells in healthy people across ages. Primed by a sample-barcoded 5' primer and a J-beta primer mix, a second PCR proceeded for 7 to 11 cycles. In TCRdb, the 5' RACE reads were re-called with MiXCR into one record per CDR3 protein. This table holds 1.5 million to 2 million distinct CDR3 sequences, about 30% found once. Sequencing input: blood. These receptor sequences come from a woman in her 30s in good health.

In this sample, this clonotype turned up a few times. A much larger clone differs by one base, so this may be a read error. The chain joins TRBV5-5 to TRBJ1-2, with D perhaps matching TRBD1 (5 bases). This CDR3 comprises 13 residues. With 2 bases removed from V and 3 bases from J, the gap between germline ends came to 8 bases. The germline CDR1 and CDR2 sequences are SGHKS and YYEKEE (reference sequence). The CDR3 DNA reads TGTGCCAGCAGCTTTGACAGCTACTATGGCTACACCTTC. Translating gives CASSFDSYYGYTF.

This clonotype has just a few counts. V usage is TRBV6-2 or TRBV6-3 and J usage is TRBJ2-5; D perhaps matches TRBD2 (5 bases). Germline V CDR1 and CDR2: MNHEY, SVGEGT. The ends were cut back, 8 bases at V and 7 bases at J, with 14 bases in the middle. The CDR3 spans 12 residues. The CDR3 nucleotides are TGTGCCAGCCAGACGAGCGCGGGGACCCAGTACTTC. Protein product: CASQTSAGTQYF.

This clonotype came up a few times. J is TRBJ2-7 and V is TRBV18, with 8 bases fitting TRBD2. The CDR3 is 15 residues long. V dropped 5 bases and J dropped 0; count of bases not matched to a gene: 6. Germline V gene lookup returns CDR1 KGHSH and CDR2 LQKENI. CDR3 region: CASSEFAGGSYEQYF. The DNA of the CDR3 is TGTGCCAGCTCAGAGTTCGCGGGGGGCTCCTACGAGCAGTACTTC.

This clonotype was seen only a few times. The chain uses TRBV27 and TRBJ2-3, with TRBD2 matching 7 bases. V shed 5 bases, J shed 0 bases, and the junction held 8 bases outside the gene matches. This CDR3 is built from 16 residues. Per the germline V gene, CDR1 is MNHEY and CDR2 is SMNVEV (reference sequence). The CDR3 nucleotides are TGTGCCAGCAGTCCGCAAGGGCGGGGGAGCACAGATACGCAGTATTTT. Protein product: CASSPQGRGSTDTQYF.

This clonotype was seen only a few times. The genes are TRBV14 and TRBJ2-7, with unresolved D. V was clipped by 0 bases and J by 5 bases, with 8 bases between them. CDR3 size: 13 residues. Germline assignment: CDR1 SGHDN and CDR2 FVKESK. CDR3 loop: CASSQDLYHEQYF. In nucleotides, the CDR3 is TGTGCCAGCAGCCAAGATCTGTACCACGAGCAGTACTTC.

The rearrangement uses TRBV5-1 and TRBJ1-2, with D unresolved. The CDR3 spans 14 residues. The germline V gene has CDR1 SGHRS and CDR2 YFSETQ. Trimming pared 0 bases from V and 5 bases from J, leaving 11 bases between. In DNA form, the CDR3 reads TGCGCCAGCAGCTTGGATCTCTCGGGGTATGGCTACACCTTC. This sequence encodes CASSLDLSGYGYTF. Based on the CDR3 plus reference TRBV5-1 and TRBJ1-2, the full variable domain is KAGVTQTPRYLIKTRGQQVTLSCSPISGHRSVSWYQQTPGQGLQFLFEYFSETQRNKGNFPGRFSGRQFSNSRSEMNVSTLELGDSALYLCASSLDLSGYGYTFGSGTRLTVV.

This clonotype showed up just a few times. This chain uses TRBV10-2 with TRBJ2-1; D possibly corresponds to TRBD2 (5 bases). CDR1 is WSHSY, CDR2 SAAADI, per germline. V shed 2 bases and J shed 6 bases, with 14 bases lying between them. This CDR3 contains 15 residues. The CDR3 sequence is CASSEIGELSNEQFF. In DNA form, the CDR3 reads TGCGCCAGCAGTGAGATCGGGGAATTGAGCAATGAGCAGTTCTTC.

This clonotype has at least ten counts. This sequence joins TRBV6-6 and TRBJ2-7; no reliable D call. The CDR3 length is 15 residues. Germline loops: CDR1 MNHNY, CDR2 SVGAGI (reference sequence). Between the trimmed V and J ends, which lost 6 bases and 1 base, there was a span of 16 bases. The CDR3 DNA is TGTGCCAGCAGCCCCAGCCGCACCCAGTCCTACGAGCAGTACTTC. Encoded protein: CASSPSRTQSYEQYF.

In its sample, this clonotype was seen many times. J is TRBJ2-1 and V is TRBV13; TRBD2 matches 12 bases. With 4 bases clipped from V and 9 bases from J, the junction kept 10 bases outside the gene matches. Germline V CDR1 and CDR2: PRHDT, FYEKMQ (reference sequence). There are 16 residues in the CDR3. CDR3 sequence (DNA): TGTGCCAGCAGCTCCCTAGCGGGGGGGCCCAGGAGTGAGCAGTTCTTC. Residues: CASSSLAGGPRSEQFF.

The rearrangement uses TRBV6-5 and TRBJ2-2; D assignment may be TRBD1 or TRBD2 (5 bases each). Germline lookup yields CDR1 MNHEY and CDR2 SVGAGI. Trimming stripped 0 bases from V and 0 bases from J, with 17 bases between. The CDR3 spans 19 residues. The CDR3 bases are TGTGCCAGCAGTTACTCGATGTTTAGCCGAGGGGCGAACACCGGGGAGCTGTTTTTT. Its translation is CASSYSMFSRGANTGELFF.

This clonotype was seen a few times. V and J are TRBV6-2 or TRBV6-3 and TRBJ2-1, with TRBD2 matching 14 bases. The V gene end was trimmed by 7 bases and the J gene end by 7 bases; junction bases not matched to a gene: 9. Germline values: CDR1 MNHEY, CDR2 SVGEGT. The CDR3 covers 16 residues. CDR3 sequence (DNA): TGTGCCAGCAAATTACCGGGACTAGCGGGAGCAAATGAGCAGTTCTTC. Amino acids: CASKLPGLAGANEQFF.

This clonotype was detected only once. The chain combines TRBV20-1 with TRBJ2-1; possibly TRBD2 for D (5 bases). The germline V gene has CDR1 DFQATT and CDR2 SNEGSKA (reference sequence). This CDR3 has 13 residues. The V end lost 3 bases, the J end lost 6 bases, and 12 bases lay between the germline ends. In nucleotides, the CDR3 is TGCAGTGCTAGCTTTACTAGGTGCAATGAGCAGTTCTTC. It encodes CSASFTRCNEQFF.

The gene calls are TRBV12-3 or TRBV12-4 and TRBJ2-7, with D possibly TRBD1 on 6 matching bases. The CDR3 totals 15 residues. The V end lost 6 bases, the J end lost 3 bases, and 18 bases lay between the germline ends. The CDR3 protein is CASRKGDTGIYEQYF. For the CDR3, the DNA is TGTGCCAGCAGAAAGGGGGACACCGGGATCTACGAGCAGTACTTC.

This chain joins TRBV28 and TRBJ2-7; D is unclear. In germline, CDR1 is MDHEN, CDR2 SYDVKM. V was cut by 3 bases and J by 2 bases, with 11 bases left in between. There are 14 residues in the CDR3. CDR3 in amino acids: CASSLINLPYEQYF. CDR3 coding DNA: TGTGCCAGCAGTTTGATAAACCTCCCCTACGAGCAGTACTTC.

This clonotype was seen a handful of times. The DNA for the CDR3 is TGTGCCAGCAGCCCGACCCCCGGGACAGCCCCGGGCAATGGCTACACCTTC. This codes for CASSPTPGTAPGNGYTF. V gene TRBV12-3 or TRBV12-4 combines with J gene TRBJ1-2, with TRBD1 matching over 7 bases. J was trimmed by 6 bases and V by 6 bases; bases with no gene match: 19. The CDR3 totals 17 residues.

As for this clonotype: The junction and the germline gene differ at one end; a read error may be behind it. This chain joins TRBV5-1 and TRBJ2-5, with D perhaps matching TRBD1 (5 bases). The CDR3 covers 17 residues. CDR1 and CDR2 (germline): SGHRS, YFSETQ. The CDR3 loop is CTSSFSLNRQGQETQYF. The CDR3 DNA reads TGCACCAGCAGCTTCAGCCTCAATCGTCAGGGCCAAGAGACCCAGTACTTC.

The genes are TRBV15 and TRBJ1-5, with D possibly TRBD1 on 5 matching bases. The V and J ends lost 8 bases and 4 bases respectively, with 15 bases between them. The CDR3 is made up of 14 amino acids. CDR1 is LNHNV and CDR2 is YYDKDF in the germline V gene (reference sequence). CDR3 loop: CATQGVHANQPQHF. The CDR3 DNA follows: TGTGCCACCCAAGGGGTCCACGCTAATCAGCCCCAGCATTTT.

This clonotype was seen more than once but under ten times. The chain couples TRBV20-1 to TRBJ2-5, with 11 bases fitting TRBD1. Germline V gene data show CDR1 as DFQATT and CDR2 as SNEGSKA (reference sequence). The V segment lost 6 bases and the J segment 5 bases; nucleotides outside the gene matches: 8. The CDR3 spans 14 residues. The CDR3 sequence is CSAFIGTGGETQYF. For the CDR3, the DNA is TGCAGTGCCTTCATTGGGACAGGGGGGGAGACCCAGTACTTC.

This clonotype was seen many times. The chain joins TRBV12-3 or TRBV12-4 to TRBJ2-7; D is ambiguous. V was pared by 2 bases and J by 6 bases, with 14 bases between. This CDR3 spans 14 amino acids. Here the CDR3 reads CASSLRISTLEQYF. The DNA for the CDR3 is TGTGCCAGCAGTTTAAGAATTTCCACGCTCGAGCAGTACTTC.

In this sample, this clonotype turned up a few times. This chain joins TRBV9 and TRBJ2-5; 11 nucleotides agree with TRBD2. The CDR3 has 17 amino acids. The germline CDR1 and CDR2 sequences are SGDLS and YYNGEE. Germline trimming cut 4 bases from V and 6 bases from J; bases unmatched to any gene: 14. CDR3 protein: CASSPPGSSGRWQTQYF. In nucleotides, the CDR3 is TGTGCCAGCAGCCCCCCGGGGTCTAGCGGGAGGTGGCAGACCCAGTACTTC.

This clonotype appeared once. The rearrangement links TRBV29-1 to TRBJ1-4; unclear D gene. The germline CDR1 and CDR2 sequences are SQVTM and ANQGSEA. V lost 4 bases and J lost 0, with 9 bases in between. The CDR3 consists of 14 residues. CDR3 loop: CSVGTSATNEKLFF. The CDR3 region has the DNA TGCAGCGTTGGCACGTCTGCAACTAATGAAAAACTGTTTTTT.

V gene TRBV27 combines with J gene TRBJ2-7, with a possible D match to TRBD2 (6 bases). The CDR3 has 16 residues. Germline assignment: CDR1 MNHEY and CDR2 SMNVEV (reference sequence). V was clipped by 5 bases and J by 2 bases, with 19 bases between them. This chain's CDR3 is CASSPSEGVGPYEQYF. As DNA, the CDR3 is TGTGCCAGCAGTCCCTCGGAGGGAGTCGGCCCCTACGAGCAGTACTTC.

The V gene is TRBV24-1, the J gene TRBJ2-7, with D unresolved. Trimming pared 3 bases from V and 7 bases from J, leaving 12 bases between. The CDR3 runs 13 residues. Germline values: CDR1 KGHDR, CDR2 SFDVKD. The CDR3 DNA sequence: TGTGCCACCAGTGATCAAACCCCTGTGGAGCAGTACTTC. This gives the protein CATSDQTPVEQYF.

The J gene is TRBJ1-1, the V gene TRBV10-2; 7 bases match TRBD1. This CDR3 has 15 residues. J was trimmed by 3 bases and V by 0 bases; bases with no gene match: 4. In germline, CDR1 is WSHSY, CDR2 SAAADI. CDR3 nucleotides: TGCGCCAGCAGTGAGTCGCGAGACAGGGACACTGAAGCTTTCTTT. This gives the protein CASSESRDRDTEAFF.